This T cell receptor beta chain was obtained from a study of blood T cell repertoires in COVID-19. Germline loops: CDR1 MNHEY, CDR2 SVGAGI. The germline V and J ends were trimmed by 4 bases and 4 bases, with 17 bases remaining between them. The CDR3 has 16 amino acids. Measured with immunoSEQ multiplex PCR; TCRdb has only the in-frame clones, and not every one. The table lists about 54,000 clones, roughly 79% of them singletons, with about 5.4% in the top ten. What was sequenced was peripheral blood. This chain uses TRBV6-5 with TRBJ1-5; tentatively, D is TRBD1 (6 bases). The TCR originated in a woman aged 55 to 70 with acute or convalescent COVID-19. This CDR3 reads CASSSSGQPFNQPQHF. The CDR3 nucleotides read TGTGCCAGCAGTTCTTCCGGACAGCCATTTAATCAGCCCCAGCATTTT.